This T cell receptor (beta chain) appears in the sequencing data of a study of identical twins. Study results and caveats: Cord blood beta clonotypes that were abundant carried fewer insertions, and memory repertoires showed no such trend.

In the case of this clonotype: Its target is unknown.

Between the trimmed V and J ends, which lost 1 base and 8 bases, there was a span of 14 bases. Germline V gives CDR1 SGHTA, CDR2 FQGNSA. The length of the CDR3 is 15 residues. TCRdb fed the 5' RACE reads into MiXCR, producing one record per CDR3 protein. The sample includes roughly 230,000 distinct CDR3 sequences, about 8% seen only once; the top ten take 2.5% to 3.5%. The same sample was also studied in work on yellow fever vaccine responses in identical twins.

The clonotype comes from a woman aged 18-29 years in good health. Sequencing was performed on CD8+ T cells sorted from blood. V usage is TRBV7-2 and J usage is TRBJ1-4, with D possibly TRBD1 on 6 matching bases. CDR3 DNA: TGTGCCAGCAGCTTAGGTCCGGGGGGCCGAGAAAAACTGTTTTTT. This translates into CASSLGPGGREKLFF.